This entry concerns a single TCR beta chain. The antigen remains unidentified. MiXCR was run by TCRdb on the reads, yielding one entry per CDR3 protein. Among a few hundred thousand distinct CDR3 sequences listed, almost 40% were seen once. The sample comes from a study of T cell repertoires in cytomegalovirus infection. Study findings and constraints: The ex vivo response showed dominance by HLA-C-restricted CMV-specific TCR beta clonotypes.

The CDR3 is made up of 11 amino acids. The V and J ends lost 6 bases and 1 base respectively, with 6 bases between them. CDR1 and CDR2 (germline): DFQATT, SNEGSKA (reference sequence). The sequence derives from a human donor in good health (CMV status not recorded). Some clones in this sample may be carry-over from other donors' samples. V and J are TRBV20-1 and TRBJ1-1; no clear D. Sequencing used cultured PBMCs, obtained from culture after CMV antigen stimulation. This chain's CDR3 is CSAPGNTEAFF. As DNA, the CDR3 is TGCAGTGCACCCGGGAACACTGAAGCTTTCTTT.